This T cell receptor beta chain was recorded in a study of STAT3 mutations in large granular lymphocyte leukemia. About the research overall: Roughly half of the longitudinally sequenced T-LGLL patients carried detectable canonical activating STAT3 mutations.

General study findings and limits: At least one immunodominant TCR beta clonotype appeared in every T-cell large granular lymphocyte leukemia patient.

Each sample's TCRbeta library yielded on average around 44,000 productive templates. Measured with immunoSEQ multiplex PCR; TCRdb has only the in-frame clones, and not every one. The data show approximately 8,000 clones, roughly nine tenths seen once. The CDR3 has 16 residues. Trimming took off 0 bases at V and 6 bases at J, with 14 bases between the two ends. Per the germline V gene, CDR1 is LGHNA and CDR2 is YSLEER. With regard to this clone: Its antigen is undetermined.

The chain employs TRBV4-3 and TRBJ1-4; no clear D. The origin of this receptor is a man older than 75 with T-cell large granular lymphocyte leukemia. Some clones in this sample may be carry-over from other donors' samples. Sequenced sample: peripheral blood mononuclear cells. CDR3 residues: CASSQDPGALYEKLFF. CDR3 nucleotide sequence: TGCGCCAGCAGCCAAGATCCGGGAGCCCTTTATGAAAAACTGTTTTTT.